This T cell receptor (beta chain) was recorded in a study of blood T cell repertoires in COVID-19 (dated by TCRdb to between 2020 and 2021). As for the study more broadly: Samples from collaborators originated in the United States, Italy and Spain and spanned both the acute and convalescent phases of COVID-19. The material from the prospective study consisted of cDNA or gDNA derived from T cells, B-cell-depleted T cells, or PBMCs. Deeply sampled blood TCRbeta repertoires from subjects exposed to, actively infected with, or recovered from COVID-19 were included in the dataset. The repertoires were made available in a free public database intended to serve as a resource for research on the immune response to SARS-CoV-2. The samples were drawn from the first 160 participants of the ongoing ImmuneRACE study and from over 950 subjects provided by 6 global collaborators. The sample metadata nearly always contained a de-identified subject ID, COVID-19 status, age in years and sex. Where HLA class I and class II types were available, the types were taken from metadata supplied by the sample provider, not from assay-based typing. Beyond this particular receptor, the publication reports: How much clinical and demographic metadata was included differed by source and by participant, and the metadata was provided uncurated.

TCRbeta CDR3 regions were amplified from genomic DNA using the immunoSEQ Assay, a bias-controlled multiplex PCR. In the authors' own workflow: Within the assay, amplification of reference gene primers was used to estimate how many nucleated cells each sample contained. To quantify the absolute abundance of each unique TCRbeta CDR3 rearrangement, sequence reads were collapsed and filtered. For each sample, productive Simpson clonality was calculated by taking the square root of Simpson's diversity index across productive rearrangements. TCRdb retrieved this table from immuneACCESS and kept in-frame rearrangements only. Not all clones are present; in checked studies, unresolved V genes account for under half, and no reason is known for the remainder. V and J calls and clone size are as listed in that table; D and trimming were resolved from the DNA. Counted in this sample were roughly 100,000 clones; around 87% of them appeared once. In total, the top ten clones hold around 3% of the sample.

With respect to this clone: Which antigen it targets is not known. No quality values exist for individual bases; no much larger clone is one base distant.

Clipping removes 0 bases from V and 2 bases from J, with 1 as the unmatched junction base count. The germline V gene gives CDR1 as SGHRS and CDR2 as YFSETQ. From the cysteine up to the phenylalanine, the CDR3 has a length of 16 residues. Of all the DNA, just the CDR3 is kept, 48 bases in frame from base 1. Each collaborating institution followed its own protocols to collect whole blood in K2EDTA tubes. For TCRbeta analysis, collaborator samples were shipped as frozen whole blood, as isolated PBMCs, or as DNA extracted from either sample type. The source is a man between 45 and 60 years old with active or convalescent COVID-19. The chain couples TRBV5-1 to TRBJ2-6, with TRBD2 identical over 8 junction bases. The sample taken for sequencing was peripheral blood. The CDR3 sequence is CASSLEAGAGANVLTF. The nucleotides are TGCGCCAGCAGCTTGGAAGCGGGGGCTGGGGCCAACGTCCTGACTTTC. The entire variable domain, with the stretches around the CDR3 drawn from the reference TRBV5-1 and TRBJ2-6 proteins, is KAGVTQTPRYLIKTRGQQVTLSCSPISGHRSVSWYQQTPGQGLQFLFEYFSETQRNKGNFPGRFSGRQFSNSRSEMNVSTLELGDSALYLCASSLEAGAGANVLTFGAGSRLTVL.